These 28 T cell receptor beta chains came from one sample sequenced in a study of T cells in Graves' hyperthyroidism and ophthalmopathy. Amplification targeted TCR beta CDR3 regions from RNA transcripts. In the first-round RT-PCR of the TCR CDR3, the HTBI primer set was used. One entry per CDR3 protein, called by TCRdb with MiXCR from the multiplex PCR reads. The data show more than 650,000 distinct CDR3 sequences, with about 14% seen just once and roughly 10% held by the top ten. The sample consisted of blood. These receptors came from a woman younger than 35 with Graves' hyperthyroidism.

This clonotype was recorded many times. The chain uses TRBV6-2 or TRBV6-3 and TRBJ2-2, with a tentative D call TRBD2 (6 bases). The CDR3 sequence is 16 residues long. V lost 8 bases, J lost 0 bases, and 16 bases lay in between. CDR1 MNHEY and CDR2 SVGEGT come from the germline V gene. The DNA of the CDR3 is TGTGCCAGCGGGAGGCGGATAACCGCGAACACCGGGGAGCTGTTTTTT. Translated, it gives CASGRRITANTGELFF.

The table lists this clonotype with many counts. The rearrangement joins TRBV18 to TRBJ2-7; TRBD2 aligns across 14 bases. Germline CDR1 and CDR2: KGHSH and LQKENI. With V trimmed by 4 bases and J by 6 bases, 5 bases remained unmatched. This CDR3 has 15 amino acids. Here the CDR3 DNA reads TGTGCCAGCTCACAGGGACTAGCGGGAGTATTCGAGCAGTACTTC. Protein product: CASSQGLAGVFEQYF. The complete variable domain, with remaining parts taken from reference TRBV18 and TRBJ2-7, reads NAGVMQNPRHLVRRRGQEARLRCSPMKGHSHVYWYRQLPEEGLKFMVYLQKENIIDESGMPKERFSAEFPKEGPSILRIQQVVRGDSAAYFCASSQGLAGVFEQYFGPGTRLTVT.

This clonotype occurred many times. The CDR3 is CASSLTGGAKPQHF. The DNA of the CDR3 is TGTGCCAGTAGTTTAACAGGGGGCGCAAAGCCCCAGCATTTT. The rearrangement uses TRBV19 and TRBJ1-5, with 9 bases aligning to TRBD1. Per germline, CDR1 LNHDA and CDR2 SQIVND (reference sequence). V gave up 5 bases and J gave up 8 bases; unmatched junction bases: 7. This CDR3 is 14 amino acids long. Complete variable domain (other parts from reference TRBV19 and TRBJ1-5): DGGITQSPKYLFRKEGQNVTLSCEQNLNHDAMYWYRQDPGQGLRLIYYSQIVNDFQKGDIAEGYSVSREKKESFPLTVTSAQKNPTAFYLCASSLTGGAKPQHFGDGTRLSIL.

CDR3 bases: TGTGCCAAGACTAGCGGGAGCCCGAAAGATGAGCAGTTCTTC. Residues: CAKTSGSPKDEQFF. V and J are TRBV2 and TRBJ2-1; 12 bases map to TRBD2. The CDR3 is 14 residues long. V shed 10 bases, J shed 8 bases, and the junction held 9 bases outside the gene matches. CDR1 is SNHLY and CDR2 is FYNNEI in the germline V gene.

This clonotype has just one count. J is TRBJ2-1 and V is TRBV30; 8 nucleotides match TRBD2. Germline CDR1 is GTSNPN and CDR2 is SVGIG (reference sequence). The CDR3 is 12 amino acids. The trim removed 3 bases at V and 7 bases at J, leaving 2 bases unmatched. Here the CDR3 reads CAWSPGGNEQFF. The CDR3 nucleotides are TGTGCCTGGAGCCCGGGGGGGAATGAGCAGTTCTTC. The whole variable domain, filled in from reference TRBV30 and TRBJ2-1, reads SQTIHQWPATLVQPVGSPLSLECTVEGTSNPNLYWYRQAAGRGLQLLFYSVGIGQISSEVPQNLSASRPQDRQFILSSKKLLLSDSGFYLCAWSPGGNEQFFGPGTRLTVL.

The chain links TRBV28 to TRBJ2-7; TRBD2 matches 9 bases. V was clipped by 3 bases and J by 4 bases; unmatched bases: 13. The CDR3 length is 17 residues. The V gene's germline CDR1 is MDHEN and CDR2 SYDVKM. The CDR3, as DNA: TGTGCCAGCAGTTTCCGGCTCCGACTAGCGGTAGCGTACGAGCAGTACTTC. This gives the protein CASSFRLRLAVAYEQYF.

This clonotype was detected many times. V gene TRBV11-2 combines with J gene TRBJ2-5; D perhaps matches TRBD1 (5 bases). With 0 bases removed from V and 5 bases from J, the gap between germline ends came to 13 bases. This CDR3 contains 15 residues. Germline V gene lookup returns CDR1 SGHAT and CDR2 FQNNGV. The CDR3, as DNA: TGTGCCAGCAGCTTAGAGCTACAGGCCGCGGAGACCCAGTACTTC. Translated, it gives CASSLELQAAETQYF.

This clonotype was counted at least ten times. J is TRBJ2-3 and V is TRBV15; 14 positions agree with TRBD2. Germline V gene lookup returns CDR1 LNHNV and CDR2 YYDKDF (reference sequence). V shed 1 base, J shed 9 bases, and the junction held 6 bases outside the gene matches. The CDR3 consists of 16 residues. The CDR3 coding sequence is TGTGCCACCAGCAGAGTGGGGACTAGCGGGAGTCGGACGCAGTATTTT. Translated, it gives CATSRVGTSGSRTQYF.

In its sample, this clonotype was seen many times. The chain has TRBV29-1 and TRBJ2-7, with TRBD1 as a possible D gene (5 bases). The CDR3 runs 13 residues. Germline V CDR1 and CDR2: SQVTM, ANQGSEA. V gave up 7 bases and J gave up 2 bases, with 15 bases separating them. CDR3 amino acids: CSAMTDFPYEQYF. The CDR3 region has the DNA TGCAGCGCTATGACAGACTTTCCCTACGAGCAGTACTTC.

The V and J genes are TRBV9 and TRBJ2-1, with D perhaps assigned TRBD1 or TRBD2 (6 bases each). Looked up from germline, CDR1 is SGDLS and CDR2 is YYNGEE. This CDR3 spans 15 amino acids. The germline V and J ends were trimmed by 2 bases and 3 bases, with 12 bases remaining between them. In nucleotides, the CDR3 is TGTGCCAGCAGCGTGTACGGGGGCGACTACAATGAGCAGTTCTTC. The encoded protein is CASSVYGGDYNEQFF.

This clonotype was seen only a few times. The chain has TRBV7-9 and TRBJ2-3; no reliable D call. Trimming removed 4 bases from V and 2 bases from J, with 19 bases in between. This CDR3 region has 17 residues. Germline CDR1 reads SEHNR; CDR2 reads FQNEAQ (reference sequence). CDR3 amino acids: CASSSLSLPYLTDTQYF. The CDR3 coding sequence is TGTGCCAGCAGCTCTCTTAGCCTCCCTTATCTCACAGATACGCAGTATTTT.

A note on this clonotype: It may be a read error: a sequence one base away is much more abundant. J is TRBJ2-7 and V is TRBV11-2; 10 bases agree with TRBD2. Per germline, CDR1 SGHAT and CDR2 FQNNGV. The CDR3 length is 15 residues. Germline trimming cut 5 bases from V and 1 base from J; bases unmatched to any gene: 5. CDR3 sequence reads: CASSQTSGTSYEQYF. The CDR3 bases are TGTGCCAGCAGCCAAACTAGCGGGACTTCCTACGAGCAGTACTTC.

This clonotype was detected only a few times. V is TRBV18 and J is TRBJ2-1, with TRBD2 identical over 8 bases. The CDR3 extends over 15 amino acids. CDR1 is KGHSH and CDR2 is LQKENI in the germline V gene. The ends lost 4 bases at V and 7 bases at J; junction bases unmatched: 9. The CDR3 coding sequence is TGTGCCAGCTCACGCCTGGGGTCTAGCGGGAATGAGCAGTTCTTC. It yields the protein CASSRLGSSGNEQFF.

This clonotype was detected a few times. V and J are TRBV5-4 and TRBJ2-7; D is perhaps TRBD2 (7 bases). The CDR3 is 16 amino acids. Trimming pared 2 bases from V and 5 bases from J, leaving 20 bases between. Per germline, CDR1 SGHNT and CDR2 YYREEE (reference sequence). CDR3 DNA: TGTGCCAGCAGCTTCGGGGGGCTGGAAACCGGGGACGAGCAGTACTTC. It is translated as CASSFGGLETGDEQYF.

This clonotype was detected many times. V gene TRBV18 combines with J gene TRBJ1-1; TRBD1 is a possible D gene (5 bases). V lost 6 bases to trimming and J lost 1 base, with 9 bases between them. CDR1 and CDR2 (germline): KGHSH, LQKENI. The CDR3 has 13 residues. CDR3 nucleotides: TGTGCCAGCTCCAAAGACAGGAACACTGAAGCTTTCTTT. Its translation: CASSKDRNTEAFF.

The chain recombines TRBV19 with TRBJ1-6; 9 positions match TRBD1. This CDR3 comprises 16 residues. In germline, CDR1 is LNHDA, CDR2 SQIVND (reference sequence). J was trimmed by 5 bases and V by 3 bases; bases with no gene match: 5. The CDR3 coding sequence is TGTGCCAGTAGTATCGCGGGACAGGGAGATAATTCACCCCTCCACTTT. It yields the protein CASSIAGQGDNSPLHF.

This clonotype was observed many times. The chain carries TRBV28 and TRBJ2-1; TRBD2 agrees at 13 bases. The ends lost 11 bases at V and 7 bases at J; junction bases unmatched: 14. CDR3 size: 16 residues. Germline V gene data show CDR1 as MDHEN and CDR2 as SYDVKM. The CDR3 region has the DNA TGTGCCGCTCAGAGACTAGCGGGGGGCCGGGAAAATGAGCAGTTCTTC. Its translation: CAAQRLAGGRENEQFF.

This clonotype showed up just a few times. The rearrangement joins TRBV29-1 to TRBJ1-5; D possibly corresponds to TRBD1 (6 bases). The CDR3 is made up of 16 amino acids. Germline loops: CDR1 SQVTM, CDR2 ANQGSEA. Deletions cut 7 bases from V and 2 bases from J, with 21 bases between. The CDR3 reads CSGGSRGPKGNQPQHF. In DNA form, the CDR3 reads TGCAGCGGGGGCAGCCGGGGGCCGAAGGGCAATCAGCCCCAGCATTTT.

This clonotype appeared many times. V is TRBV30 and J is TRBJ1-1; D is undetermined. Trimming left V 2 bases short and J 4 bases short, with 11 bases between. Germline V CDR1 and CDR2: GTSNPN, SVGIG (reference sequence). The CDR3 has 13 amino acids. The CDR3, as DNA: TGTGCCTGGAGTCAAGGAGGCAGCACTGAAGCTTTCTTT. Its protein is CAWSQGGSTEAFF.

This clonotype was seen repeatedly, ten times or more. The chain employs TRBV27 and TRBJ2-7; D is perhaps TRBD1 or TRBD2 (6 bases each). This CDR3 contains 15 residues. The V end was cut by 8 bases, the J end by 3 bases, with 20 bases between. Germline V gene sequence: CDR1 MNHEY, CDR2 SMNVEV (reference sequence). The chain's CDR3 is CASQRYPGADYEQYF. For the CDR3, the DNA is TGTGCCAGCCAGCGCTATCCGGGGGCAGACTACGAGCAGTACTTC.

CDR3 sequence (DNA): TGTGCCATCAGTGAAGGCAACACAGATACGCAGTATTTT. Translating it yields CAISEGNTDTQYF. The V call is TRBV10-3, the J call TRBJ2-3; unclear D gene. The CDR3 totals 13 residues. In germline, CDR1 is ENHRY, CDR2 SYGVKD. Trimming removed 3 bases from V and 2 bases from J, with 6 bases in between.

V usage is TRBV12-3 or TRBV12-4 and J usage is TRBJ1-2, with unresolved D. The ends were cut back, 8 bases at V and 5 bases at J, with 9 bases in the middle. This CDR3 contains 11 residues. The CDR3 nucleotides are TGTGCCAGCTCGAGGGCTTATGGCTACACCTTC. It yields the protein CASSRAYGYTF.

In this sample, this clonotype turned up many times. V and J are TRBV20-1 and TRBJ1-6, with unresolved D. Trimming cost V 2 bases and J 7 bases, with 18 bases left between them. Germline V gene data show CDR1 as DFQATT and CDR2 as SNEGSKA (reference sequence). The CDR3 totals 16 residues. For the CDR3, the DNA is TGCAGTGCTAGACCCTCCCGAGCATTCACCAATTCACCCCTCCACTTT. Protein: CSARPSRAFTNSPLHF.

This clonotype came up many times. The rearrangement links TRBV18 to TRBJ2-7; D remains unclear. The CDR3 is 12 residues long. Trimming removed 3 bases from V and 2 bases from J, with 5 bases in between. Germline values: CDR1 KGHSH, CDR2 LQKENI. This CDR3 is CASSPKAYEQYF. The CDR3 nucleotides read TGTGCCAGCTCACCCAAAGCCTACGAGCAGTACTTC.

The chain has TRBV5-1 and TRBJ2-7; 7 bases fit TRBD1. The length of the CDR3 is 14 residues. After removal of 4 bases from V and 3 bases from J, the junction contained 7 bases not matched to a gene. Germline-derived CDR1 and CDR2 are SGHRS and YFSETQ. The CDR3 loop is CASSLPGQYYEQYF. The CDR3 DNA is TGCGCCAGCAGCCTGCCGGGACAGTACTACGAGCAGTACTTC.

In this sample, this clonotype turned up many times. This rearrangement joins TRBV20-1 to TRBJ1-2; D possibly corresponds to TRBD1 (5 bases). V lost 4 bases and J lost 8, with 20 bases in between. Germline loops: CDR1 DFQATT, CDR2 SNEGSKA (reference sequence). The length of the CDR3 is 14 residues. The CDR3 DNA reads TGCAGTGCTACGAGGAGGCTCGCGAGGGACGGCTACACCTTC. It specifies CSATRRLARDGYTF.

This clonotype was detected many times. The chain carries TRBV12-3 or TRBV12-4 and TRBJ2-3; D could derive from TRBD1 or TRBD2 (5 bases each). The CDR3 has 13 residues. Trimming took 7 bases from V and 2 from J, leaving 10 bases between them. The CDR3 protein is CASTGTLTDTQYF. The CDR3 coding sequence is TGTGCCAGCACCGGGACGCTCACAGATACGCAGTATTTT.

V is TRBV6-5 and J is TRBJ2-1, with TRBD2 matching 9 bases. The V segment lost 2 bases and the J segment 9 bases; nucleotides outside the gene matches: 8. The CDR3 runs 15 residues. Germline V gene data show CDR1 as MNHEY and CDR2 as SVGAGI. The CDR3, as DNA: TGTGCCAGCAGTTACGGCGCGGGAGGGTCGATTGAGCAGTTCTTC. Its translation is CASSYGAGGSIEQFF.